Given below is one T cell receptor beta chain in context. About 2 micrograms of genomic DNA (from cryopreserved PBMCs) were used for TCR beta libraries. This table comes from immunoSEQ multiplex PCR, and its TCRdb copy is limited to in-frame clones, with some not included. This sample has approximately 24,000 clones, with 78% found just once. The data were obtained in a study of cytotoxic CD8 clonotypes in ibrutinib-treated CLL. Study as a whole: Partial response was seen in around 25 patients and complete response in 2; after median around six years, around 15 stayed remitted, around 12 progressed. Treatment had run for a median approximately eleven months, range 6 to 36, when response samples were taken.

The V gene's germline CDR1 is LNHDA and CDR2 SQIVND (reference sequence). V lost 5 bases and J 3 bases, leaving 5 bases between the germline ends. The CDR3 is made up of 11 amino acids. The chain combines TRBV19 with TRBJ2-7; D call uncertain. The sequence was obtained from a human donor with chronic lymphocytic leukemia. This material consisted of PBMCs, taken before ibrutinib treatment. CDR3 nucleotide sequence: TGTGCCAGTAGTTCCGTCTACGAGCAGTACTTC. It translates to CASSSVYEQYF.